This TCR beta chain was captured in a study of shared clonotypes between healthy human individuals. Background on the study: CD4 naive and memory got three plates each, CD8 naive two, CD8 memory one.

About this clone itself: The antigen is unknown.

The study, taken as a whole, reports: Few donors restricted represented genetic and exposure-history diversity.

The length of the CDR3 is 13 residues. V lost 2 bases and J 3 bases, leaving 8 bases between the germline ends. Germline V gene lookup returns CDR1 MGHRA and CDR2 YSYEKL. Every immunoSEQ plate was one replicate of a subset's evenly spread DNA. Clones were sequenced by immunoSEQ multiplex PCR, and TCRdb holds only the in-frame ones, with some missing. The table lists around 83,000 clones, 60% to 70% of them singletons. The sequencing input was memory CD8+ T cells sorted from blood. Described subset: CD45RO+ cells pooled with CCR7-negative TemRA cells. The sequence was collected from a man younger than 45 in good health. V usage is TRBV4-1 and J usage is TRBJ2-7; D is undetermined. The CDR3 coding sequence is TGCGCCAGCAGCCAACAATACGGCTACGAGCAGTACTTC. It encodes CASSQQYGYEQYF.